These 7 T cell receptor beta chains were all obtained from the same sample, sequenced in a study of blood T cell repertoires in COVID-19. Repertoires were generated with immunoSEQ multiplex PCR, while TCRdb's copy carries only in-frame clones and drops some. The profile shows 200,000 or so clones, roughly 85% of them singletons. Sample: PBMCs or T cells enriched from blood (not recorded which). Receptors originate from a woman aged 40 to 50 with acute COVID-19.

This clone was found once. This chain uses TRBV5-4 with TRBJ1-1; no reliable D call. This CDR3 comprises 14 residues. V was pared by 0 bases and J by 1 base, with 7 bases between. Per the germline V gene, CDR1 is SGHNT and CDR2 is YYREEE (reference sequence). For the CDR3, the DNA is TGTGCCAGCAGCTTGGACCGGGAGAACACTGAAGCTTTCTTT. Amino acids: CASSLDRENTEAFF.

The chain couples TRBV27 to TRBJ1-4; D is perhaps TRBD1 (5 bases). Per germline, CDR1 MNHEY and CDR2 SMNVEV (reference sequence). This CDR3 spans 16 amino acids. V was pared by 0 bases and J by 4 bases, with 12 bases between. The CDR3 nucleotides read TGTGCCAGCAGTTTATCTGGGAGGGGAAGTAATGAAAAACTGTTTTTT. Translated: CASSLSGRGSNEKLFF.

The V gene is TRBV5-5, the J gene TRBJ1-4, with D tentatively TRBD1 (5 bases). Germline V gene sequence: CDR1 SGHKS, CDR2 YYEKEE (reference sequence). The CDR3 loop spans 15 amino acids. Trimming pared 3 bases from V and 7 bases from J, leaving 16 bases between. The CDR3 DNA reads TGTGCCAGCAGCTGGAGTTACGGGGGGAGTGAAAAACTGTTTTTT. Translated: CASSWSYGGSEKLFF.

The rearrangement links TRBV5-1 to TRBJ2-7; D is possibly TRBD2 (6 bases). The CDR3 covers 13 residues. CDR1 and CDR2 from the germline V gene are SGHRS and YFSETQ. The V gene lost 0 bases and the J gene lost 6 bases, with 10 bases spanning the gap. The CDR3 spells CASSLALGGEQYF. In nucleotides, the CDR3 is TGCGCCAGCAGCTTGGCCTTGGGGGGCGAGCAGTACTTC.

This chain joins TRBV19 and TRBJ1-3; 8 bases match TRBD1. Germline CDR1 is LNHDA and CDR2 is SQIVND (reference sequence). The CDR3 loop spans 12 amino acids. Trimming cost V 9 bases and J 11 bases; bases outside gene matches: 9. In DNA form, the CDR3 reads TGTGCCAGCGGACAGGGAGCTTATCCCATATATTTT. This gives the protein CASGQGAYPIYF.

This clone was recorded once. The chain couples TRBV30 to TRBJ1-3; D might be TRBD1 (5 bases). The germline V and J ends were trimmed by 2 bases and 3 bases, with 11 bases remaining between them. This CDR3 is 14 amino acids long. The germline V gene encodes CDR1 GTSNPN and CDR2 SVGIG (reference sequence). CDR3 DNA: TGTGCCTGGAGTCCGCAGGGTTTTGGAAACACCATATATTTT. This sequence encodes CAWSPQGFGNTIYF.

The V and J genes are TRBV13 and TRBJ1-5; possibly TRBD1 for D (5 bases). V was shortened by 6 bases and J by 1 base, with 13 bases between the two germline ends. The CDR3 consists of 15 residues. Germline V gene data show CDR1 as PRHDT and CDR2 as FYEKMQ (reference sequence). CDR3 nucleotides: TGTGCCAGCAGTTCAGGGTTGGGCAGCAATCAGCCCCAGCATTTT. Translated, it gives CASSSGLGSNQPQHF.